These 4 T cell receptor beta chains were sequenced from one sample in a study of Graves' ophthalmopathy and Graves' hyperthyroidism (dated by TCRdb to the late 2010s). For sequencing, an Illumina HiSeq 2000 was employed. For repertoire sequencing, the TCR beta CDR3 regions were amplified from RNA transcripts. The first round was an RT-PCR using HTBI primers with the Qiagen OneStep RT-PCR kit, and this first round was followed by a second-round multiplex PCR, then size selection and purification. The public reads were quality trimmed at Q25 with fastp and then assembled into clones with MiXCR by TCRdb, keeping productive beta chains. Merged by CDR3 protein, the rows form single entries marked with the most common genes and DNA. This sample holds around 170,000 distinct CDR3 sequences; 30% to 45% were observed only once. The ten largest clones add up to less than 6% of the sample. The specimen sequenced was peripheral blood. Receptors were obtained from a woman in her thirties or forties with Graves' ophthalmopathy. Donor details come from another sample of the same person, matched by shared clones.

The chain carries TRBV28 and TRBJ2-2; D is possibly TRBD1 or TRBD2 (5 bases each). Germline lookup yields CDR1 MDHEN and CDR2 SYDVKM. With 6 bases removed from V and 6 bases from J, the gap between germline ends came to 17 bases. CDR3 length equals 15 residues. This CDR3 is CASRLLQGEPGELFF. The CDR3 nucleotides are TGTGCCAGCAGGCTCCTGCAGGGAGAGCCCGGGGAGCTGTTTTTT. The full variable domain, its missing parts supplied by reference TRBV28 and TRBJ2-2, is DVKVTQSSRYLVKRTGEKVFLECVQDMDHENMFWYRQDPGLGLRLIYFSYDVKMKEKGDIPEGYSVSREKKERFSLILESASTNQTSMYLCASRLLQGEPGELFFGEGSRLTVL.

This clonotype came up many times. This chain links TRBV5-5 with TRBJ1-2; 7 bases fit TRBD1. This CDR3 contains 14 residues. V dropped 0 bases and J dropped 1; count of bases not matched to a gene: 0. Germline V gene sequence: CDR1 SGHKS, CDR2 YYEKEE (reference sequence). DNA of the CDR3: TGTGCCAGCAGCTTGGGACAGGGTAACTATGGCTACACCTTC. This encodes CASSLGQGNYGYTF.

This chain connects TRBV29-1 to TRBJ1-3; D may be TRBD1 (6 bases). The CDR3 sequence is 14 residues long. Trimming took off 3 bases at V and 4 bases at J, with 13 bases between the two ends. Germline V lookup: CDR1 SQVTM, CDR2 ANQGSEA. The CDR3 DNA follows: TGCAGCGTTGACGTGGGGGCGAGCGGAAACACCATATATTTT. This sequence encodes CSVDVGASGNTIYF.

This rearrangement joins TRBV12-3 or TRBV12-4 to TRBJ1-1; D possibly corresponds to TRBD1 (5 bases). V lost 7 bases, J lost 2 bases, and 17 bases lay in between. This CDR3 comprises 15 residues. This CDR3 reads CASTLGDPGNTEAFF. CDR3 sequence (DNA): TGTGCCAGCACTCTTGGGGACCCCGGCAACACTGAAGCTTTCTTT.